Sequencing of this T cell receptor (beta chain) was carried out in a study of blood T cells in healthy people across ages. A sample-barcoded 5' primer and a J-beta primer mix were used in a second PCR of about 6 to 12 cycles. TCRdb re-called the 5' RACE reads through MiXCR, storing one row per CDR3 protein. The sample consists of 1.8 million or so distinct CDR3 sequences, roughly two fifths of them appearing once. CDR1 is SGHRS and CDR2 is YFSETQ in the germline V gene. Between the trimmed V and J ends, which lost 4 bases and 7 bases, there was a span of 17 bases. The CDR3 length is 14 residues. The receptor's source is a human donor in good health. The sequenced material came from blood. This chain connects TRBV5-1 to TRBJ1-2; D may be TRBD1 (6 bases). Here the CDR3 reads CASSAEPGASGYTF. The CDR3 DNA follows: TGCGCCAGCAGCGCGGAACCGGGGGCTAGTGGCTACACCTTC.